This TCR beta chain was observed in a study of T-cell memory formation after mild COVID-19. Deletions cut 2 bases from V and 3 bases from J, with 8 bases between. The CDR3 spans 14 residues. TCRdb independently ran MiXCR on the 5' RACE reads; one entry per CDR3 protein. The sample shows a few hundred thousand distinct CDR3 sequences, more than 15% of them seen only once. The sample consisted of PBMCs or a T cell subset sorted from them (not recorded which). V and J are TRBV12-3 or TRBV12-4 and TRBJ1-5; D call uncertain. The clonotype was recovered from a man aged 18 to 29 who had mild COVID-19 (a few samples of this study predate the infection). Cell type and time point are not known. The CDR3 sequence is CASSLFSNNQPQHF. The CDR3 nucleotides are TGTGCCAGCAGTTTATTTTCAAACAATCAGCCCCAGCATTTT.